Listed below are T cell receptor beta chains from one sample, sequenced in a study of OX40 agonist ivuxolimab in advanced cancers. Clones were sequenced by immunoSEQ multiplex PCR, and TCRdb holds only the in-frame ones, with some missing. The table shows tens of thousands of clones, with around 85% occurring only once. Sequencing was performed on CD4+ or CD8+ T cells sorted from blood, taken in a trial of the OX40 agonist ivuxolimab. These receptors came from an adult with an advanced solid tumor such as melanoma, head and neck, liver or kidney cancer. Both conserved end residues are part of each CDR3.

v_gene,j_gene,CDR3aa
TRBV19,TRBJ2-5,CASSISAGSSQETQYF
TRBV11-3,TRBJ2-1,CASSSQGASEQFF
TRBV5-1,TRBJ2-2,CASSLEGGTGELFF
TRBV2,TRBJ1-5,CASSADGKQPQHF
TRBV4-2,TRBJ2-5,CASSREGRFQETQYF
TRBV11-2,TRBJ2-7,CASSFVGLGTYEQYF
TRBV18,TRBJ2-2,CASSQPGTTPPGELFF
TRBV2,TRBJ2-7,CASSLETLSYEQYF
TRBV7-2,TRBJ2-7,CASSGTSGRQYEQYF
TRBV9,TRBJ2-5,CASSVGWGEGGRETQYF
TRBV5-1,TRBJ1-1,CASSPRPTMNTEAFF
TRBV7-2,TRBJ2-2,CASSPQGTRLNTGELFF
TRBV19,TRBJ1-2,CASSKNLQGLNGYTF
TRBV7-9,TRBJ2-1,CASSLAPRGRAGDRNEQFF
TRBV5-1,TRBJ2-7,CASSLAFTTPPYEQYF
TRBV2,TRBJ2-7,CASSRDRPYEQYF
TRBV28,TRBJ2-4,CASSASTLAKNIQYF
TRBV6-6,TRBJ1-5,CASRRDSNQPQHF
TRBV6-7,TRBJ2-3,CASSYSAGADTQYF
TRBV21-1,TRBJ2-5,CANQGRETQYF
TRBV6-5,TRBJ1-1,CASSTTGDYNTEAFF
TRBV6-5,TRBJ2-3,CASSSPSGRTLTQYF
TRBV28,TRBJ2-2,CASSFLGAETGELFF
TRBV6-5,TRBJ2-3,CASSASTDTQYF
TRBV28,TRBJ1-1,CASTRGREAFF
TRBV6-5,TRBJ2-3,CASRKTGAADTQYF
TRBV2,TRBJ2-7,CASSEYGTGGFSEQYF
TRBV14,TRBJ2-2,CASSQISGELFF
TRBV7-2,TRBJ2-1,CASSWDRGSHNEQFF
TRBV7-2,TRBJ2-4,CASSPGTSGTGRIQYF
TRBV7-9,TRBJ1-4,CASSLGQNEKLFF
TRBV4-1,TRBJ1-4,CASSQEGALKEKLFF
TRBV7-8,TRBJ1-2,CASSPDRGPYGYTF
TRBV5-1,TRBJ1-6,CASGAGGSYNSPLHF
TRBV19,TRBJ1-1,CASTLRTGRKNTEAFF
TRBV7-9,TRBJ1-5,CASSLGGDRNQPQHF
TRBV9,TRBJ2-2,CASSSGVETGELFF
TRBV27,TRBJ2-1,CASSLRYRGGFYNEQFF
TRBV27,TRBJ2-5,CASSLEETQYF
TRBV6-5,TRBJ2-7,CASRVRDRPSYEQYF
TRBV7-3,TRBJ2-1,CASSPRAGGNNEQFF
TRBV7-2,TRBJ2-5,CASTWKRSQETQYF
TRBV18,TRBJ2-7,CASSPRPTGVYEQYF
TRBV7-3,TRBJ1-3,CASSPGLSGNTIYF
TRBV6-4,TRBJ1-4,CASSRDLNEKLFF
TRBV5-1,TRBJ2-7,CASSNTGKSSYEQYF
TRBV14,TRBJ2-7,CASSQGSGGFSSYEQYF
TRBV4-2,TRBJ2-6,CASSRHMRQGVTGANVLTF
TRBV5-1,TRBJ2-1,CASSQGRTSGRNEQFF
TRBV28,TRBJ2-7,CASRDRIYEQYF
TRBV7-9,TRBJ2-2,CASSFPAGGTGELFF
TRBV28,TRBJ1-5,CASSLNWGNQPQHF
TRBV2,TRBJ2-7,CASRRGQARGYEQYF
TRBV7-3,TRBJ2-2,CASSLQTSGSAGELFF